Below, 26 T cell receptor beta chains from the same sample are listed, as sequenced in a study of T cell responses to AZD1222 COVID-19 vaccine (dated by TCRdb to about 2021). This sample's time point label indicates: baseline before first vaccination. The method was the immunoSEQ multiplex PCR assay. TCRdb obtained this table from immuneACCESS and retained in-frame rearrangements with V and J assigned. These tables miss some clones; where compared with another copy, unresolved V genes account for less than half of the shortfall, and the remainder is unexplained. In this sample the table shows just over 70,000 clones, about 85% of which occur a single time. The ten largest clones add up to over 20% of the sample. Sequencing used peripheral blood, obtained on day 0 of AZD1222 vaccination. The receptors come from an adult in good health.

The chain joins TRBV5-4 to TRBJ1-3; D is perhaps TRBD1 (5 bases). Germline V gene lookup returns CDR1 SGHNT and CDR2 YYREEE (reference sequence). This CDR3 has 14 amino acids. V was trimmed by 0 bases and J by 1 base, leaving 5 bases between them. Here the CDR3 reads CASSLGQSGNTIYF. CDR3 coding DNA: TGTGCCAGCAGCTTGGGACAGTCTGGAAACACCATATATTTT.

The V gene is TRBV6-5, the J gene TRBJ2-7; D is ambiguous. The germline gives CDR1 MNHEY, CDR2 SVGAGI. V lost 6 bases to trimming and J lost 7 bases, with 16 bases between them. This CDR3 contains 13 residues. The DNA of the CDR3 is TGTGCCAGCAGACCGGGTTCCCGAGGTGAGCAGTACTTC. It yields the protein CASRPGSRGEQYF.

The chain combines TRBV10-3 with TRBJ2-2, with a tentative D call TRBD1 (5 bases). V lost 10 bases to trimming and J lost 3 bases, with 12 bases between them. This CDR3 spans 13 amino acids. Germline V gene data show CDR1 as ENHRY and CDR2 as SYGVKD. This CDR3 is CASSDTDTGELFF. CDR3 nucleotides: TGTGCCAGCTCGGACACCGACACCGGGGAGCTGTTTTTT.

CDR3 loop: CASSLGQGADTQYF. CDR3 in DNA: TGTGCCAGCAGCCTAGGACAGGGAGCCGATACGCAGTATTTT. This chain uses TRBV5-6 with TRBJ2-3, with 8 positions matching TRBD1. This CDR3 is 14 amino acids long. Trimming at V came to 4 bases and at J to 6 bases, leaving 7 bases not matched to a gene. Germline loops: CDR1 SGHDT, CDR2 YYEEEE. Using reference TRBV5-6 and TRBJ2-3 for the parts outside the CDR3, the full variable domain is DAGVTQSPTHLIKTRGQQVTLRCSPKSGHDTVSWYQQALGQGPQFIFQYYEEEERQRGNFPDRFSGHQFPNYSSELNVNALLLGDSALYLCASSLGQGADTQYFGPGTRLTVL.

The rearrangement links TRBV6-5 to TRBJ1-4; D may be TRBD1 (5 bases). V was clipped by 5 bases and J by 0 bases, with 7 bases between them. The CDR3 has 14 amino acids. CDR1 is MNHEY and CDR2 is SVGAGI in the germline V gene. In DNA, the CDR3 is TGTGCCAGCAGTCGGGGGGCAACTAATGAAAAACTGTTTTTT. The encoded protein is CASSRGATNEKLFF.

This clone was observed a single time. This chain links TRBV5-1 with TRBJ2-3; 7 bases are shared with TRBD2. V lost 0 bases, J lost 4 bases, and 5 bases stayed unmatched. CDR1 and CDR2 (germline): SGHRS, YFSETQ. CDR3 length equals 15 residues. The CDR3 here is CASSLVGGGPDTQYF. CDR3 bases: TGCGCCAGCAGCTTGGTTGGCGGGGGTCCAGATACGCAGTATTTT.

The V gene is TRBV3-1 (or the pseudogene TRBV3-2), the J gene TRBJ2-7; unclear D gene. V lost 0 bases and J lost 6, with 3 bases in between. The CDR3 spans 11 residues. Germline CDR1 reads LGHDT; CDR2 reads YNNKEL (reference sequence). CDR3 DNA sequence: TGTGCCAGCAGCCAAGATCGCGAGCAGTACTTC. It is translated as CASSQDREQYF.

This clone was observed a few times. V gene TRBV6-4 combines with J gene TRBJ2-3; D is undetermined. This CDR3 contains 12 residues. The V end lost 4 bases, the J end lost 1 base, and 3 bases lay between the germline ends. CDR1 is MRHNA and CDR2 is SNTAGT in the germline V gene. The CDR3 DNA follows: TGTGCCAGCAGTGCGGGCACAGATACGCAGTATTTT. Protein: CASSAGTDTQYF.

The count of this clone is one. The genes are TRBV3-1 (or the pseudogene TRBV3-2) and TRBJ1-1; D uncertain. CDR1 LGHDT and CDR2 YNNKEL come from the germline V gene (reference sequence). This CDR3 is built from 14 residues. The V end lost 9 bases, the J end lost 1 base, and 15 bases lay between the germline ends. The CDR3: CASTSKPGNTEAFF. CDR3 DNA: TGTGCCAGTACTTCTAAACCGGGGAACACTGAAGCTTTCTTT.

This clone turned up a few times. This chain links TRBV7-9 with TRBJ2-7; 12 nucleotides line up with TRBD2. This CDR3 has 16 amino acids. V dropped 4 bases and J dropped 2; count of bases not matched to a gene: 6. CDR1 and CDR2 (germline): SEHNR, FQNEAQ (reference sequence). The CDR3 reads CASSWQTSGSPYEQYF. CDR3 DNA sequence: TGTGCCAGCAGCTGGCAGACTAGCGGGAGTCCCTACGAGCAGTACTTC.

This clone was counted only a few times. The rearrangement uses TRBV11-2 and TRBJ1-2; D perhaps matches TRBD1 (5 bases). Trimming left V 5 bases short and J 4 bases short, with 14 bases between. CDR1 is SGHAT, CDR2 FQNNGV, per germline. The CDR3 sequence is 14 residues long. The CDR3 coding sequence is TGTGCCAGCAGCCCGGAGGGACGATCCTATGGCTACACCTTC. Residues: CASSPEGRSYGYTF.

The chain recombines TRBV4-1 with TRBJ2-5; TRBD2 is a possible D gene (5 bases). The CDR3 is 14 residues long. CDR1 and CDR2 from the germline V gene are MGHRA and YSYEKL. V lost 1 base and J lost 2, with 8 bases in between. CDR3 DNA sequence: TGCGCCAGCAGCCAAGTAAGACTACAAGAGACCCAGTACTTC. Translation: CASSQVRLQETQYF.

This clone appeared once. The V call is TRBV6-5, the J call TRBJ1-1, with 7 bases lining up with TRBD1. The CDR3 length is 14 residues. The germline CDR1 and CDR2 sequences are MNHEY and SVGAGI. V lost 7 bases, J lost 0 bases, and 5 bases stayed unmatched. The CDR3, as DNA: TGTGCCAGCAACCGACAGGGCTTGAACACTGAAGCTTTCTTT. Its protein is CASNRQGLNTEAFF.

The chain links TRBV11-2 to TRBJ1-3; 8 positions agree with TRBD1. CDR1 SGHAT and CDR2 FQNNGV come from the germline V gene. The CDR3 loop spans 15 amino acids. J gave up 2 bases and V 5 bases, and 5 bases lay outside the gene matches. Written as DNA, the CDR3 is TGTGCCAGCAGCCCGGGACAGGTCGCTGGAAACACCATATATTTT. This gives the protein CASSPGQVAGNTIYF.

For the CDR3, the DNA is TGTGCCAGAAGCTTGGTAGCGGGGCGATACAATGAGCAGTTCTTC. Amino acid sequence: CARSLVAGRYNEQFF. This chain links TRBV5-3 with TRBJ2-1; 8 bases match TRBD2. TRBV5-3 has ORF status, its function being uncertain. This CDR3 region has 15 residues. The V gene end was trimmed by 0 bases and the J gene end by 4 bases; junction bases not matched to a gene: 3.

The genes are TRBV6-1 and TRBJ2-3; D call uncertain. This CDR3 is built from 11 residues. V lost 2 bases and J 7 bases, leaving 4 bases between the germline ends. Germline CDR1 and CDR2: MNHNS and SASEGT. Written as DNA, the CDR3 is TGTGCCAGCAGTGAAACAAATACGCAGTATTTT. Amino acids: CASSETNTQYF.

This sequence joins TRBV9 and TRBJ2-5; 8 bases are shared with TRBD2. This CDR3 contains 15 residues. The germline gives CDR1 SGDLS, CDR2 YYNGEE. V shed 2 bases and J 5 bases; nucleotides not matched to a gene: 8. The CDR3 reads CASSVGTSGWETQYF. CDR3 coding DNA: TGTGCCAGCAGCGTCGGGACTAGTGGCTGGGAGACCCAGTACTTC.

The V gene is TRBV6-1, the J gene TRBJ1-2; D unresolved. Germline V gene data show CDR1 as MNHNS and CDR2 as SASEGT. There are 13 residues in the CDR3. Trimming left V 1 base short and J 8 bases short, with 11 bases between. The CDR3 loop reads CASSEVVASGYTF. The CDR3 nucleotides read TGTGCCAGCAGTGAAGTTGTAGCCTCCGGCTACACCTTC.

This clone was seen more than once but under ten times. The V call is TRBV12-3 or TRBV12-4, the J call TRBJ1-1, with D perhaps TRBD1 (5 bases). V shed 3 bases and J shed 11 bases, with 16 bases lying between them. This CDR3 has 13 residues. The CDR3 coding sequence is TGTGCCAGCAGTTTTGGGGCAGAGCTAGCTGCTTTCTTT. Its protein product is CASSFGAELAAFF.

This chain joins TRBV5-1 and TRBJ2-1; D may match TRBD1 or TRBD2 (5 bases each). The ends were cut back, 0 bases at V and 4 bases at J, with 11 bases in the middle. Germline V lookup: CDR1 SGHRS, CDR2 YFSETQ. This CDR3 contains 15 residues. Here the CDR3 reads CASSLAGDPYNEQFF. The CDR3 nucleotides are TGCGCCAGCAGCTTGGCCGGGGACCCATACAATGAGCAGTTCTTC.

The J gene is TRBJ1-5, the V gene TRBV19; 8 bases agree with TRBD1. CDR3 size: 15 residues. Germline V gene lookup returns CDR1 LNHDA and CDR2 SQIVND (reference sequence). The J segment lost 0 bases and the V segment lost 7 bases, leaving 5 bases of the junction unmatched. The CDR3 nucleotides are TGTGCCAGTACTTCAGGGGGCTTTAGCAATCAGCCCCAGCATTTT. Protein: CASTSGGFSNQPQHF.

V is TRBV5-6 and J is TRBJ2-5; possibly TRBD1 or TRBD2 for D (5 bases each). Germline CDR1 reads SGHDT; CDR2 reads YYEEEE. V lost 0 bases and J lost 5, with 14 bases in between. The CDR3 runs 15 residues. The CDR3 DNA sequence: TGTGCCAGCAGCTTGGAGATGCGAGGGGAGGAGACCCAGTACTTC. It specifies CASSLEMRGEETQYF. The full variable domain, with the rest looked up from reference TRBV5-6 and TRBJ2-5, is DAGVTQSPTHLIKTRGQQVTLRCSPKSGHDTVSWYQQALGQGPQFIFQYYEEEERQRGNFPDRFSGHQFPNYSSELNVNALLLGDSALYLCASSLEMRGEETQYFGPGTRLLVL.

V is TRBV4-1 and J is TRBJ1-1; D uncertain. V lost 0 bases to trimming and J lost 9 bases, with 14 bases between them. The CDR3 is 14 residues long. CDR1 and CDR2 from the germline V gene are MGHRA and YSYEKL. In nucleotides, the CDR3 is TGCGCCAGCAGCCAAGATCCAGGACGAGGGAAAGCTTTCTTT. Translating it yields CASSQDPGRGKAFF.

The chain links TRBV19 to TRBJ2-7, with a tentative D call TRBD1 (6 bases). V lost 5 bases and J 6 bases, leaving 17 bases between the germline ends. Germline lookup yields CDR1 LNHDA and CDR2 SQIVND (reference sequence). This CDR3 has 14 residues. The CDR3 nucleotides read TGTGCCAGTAGTGGAAAGGCAGGGGTGGCCGAGCAGTACTTC. Its translation is CASSGKAGVAEQYF.

The V gene is TRBV12-5, the J gene TRBJ1-5; D possibly corresponds to TRBD1 (6 bases). The germline CDR1 and CDR2 sequences are LGHNT and FRNRAP. CDR3 length: 15 amino acids. V shed 5 bases and J shed 0 bases, with 11 bases lying between them. The CDR3 spells CASGQDSFSNQPQHF. The CDR3 DNA reads TGTGCTAGTGGTCAGGACAGCTTTAGCAATCAGCCCCAGCATTTT.

Here the CDR3 reads CASSNRYSNQPQHF. The CDR3 bases are TGTGCCAGCAGCAATCGTTATAGCAATCAGCCCCAGCATTTT. V and J are TRBV3-1 (or the pseudogene TRBV3-2) and TRBJ1-5; no clear D. The V gene's germline CDR1 is LGHDT and CDR2 YNNKEL (reference sequence). The CDR3 is made up of 14 amino acids. V gave up 5 bases and J gave up 0 bases, with 8 bases separating them.